This TCR beta chain originates from a study of metastatic and nonmetastatic thyroid tumors. Across the study: Comparative analysis of repertoires was undertaken across blood and tumor or nodule tissue obtained from malignant and benign thyroid patients.

Per the study methods: CDR3 was compared across clinicopathological groups, and the resulting differences were used to build a distant-metastasis classifier for papillary thyroid cancer. TCRdb re-called the PCR reads through MiXCR. For this entry, the V and J calls and clone size follow TCRdb and not the study's own pipeline. This table holds around 44,000 clones, more than 25% found once. This clone was observed a handful of times. One end of the junction is discordant with germline, which a read error may explain. Patients were all untreated before their thyroid surgery. CDR3 length equals 14 residues. CDR1 is LNHDA, CDR2 SQIVND, per germline (reference sequence).

This chain links TRBV19 with TRBJ2-7; 8 nucleotides line up with TRBD1. This TCR derives from a male donor with papillary thyroid cancer or a benign thyroid nodule (not recorded which). Some clones in this sample may be carry-over from other donors' samples. The material sequenced was blood. CDR3 protein: CASSARDRSYGQHF. CDR3 nucleotide sequence: TGTGCCAGTAGTGCCCGGGACAGGTCGTACGGGCAGCACTTC.